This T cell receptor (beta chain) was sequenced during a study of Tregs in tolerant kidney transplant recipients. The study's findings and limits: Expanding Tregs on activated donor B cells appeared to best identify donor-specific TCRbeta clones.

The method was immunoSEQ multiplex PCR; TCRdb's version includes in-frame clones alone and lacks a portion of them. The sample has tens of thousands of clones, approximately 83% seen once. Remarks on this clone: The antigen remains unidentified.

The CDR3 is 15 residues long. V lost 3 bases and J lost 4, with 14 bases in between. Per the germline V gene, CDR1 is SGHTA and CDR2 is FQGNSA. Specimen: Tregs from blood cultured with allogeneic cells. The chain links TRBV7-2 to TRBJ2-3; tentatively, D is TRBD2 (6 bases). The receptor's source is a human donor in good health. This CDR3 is CASSFGLGTADTQYF. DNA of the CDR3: TGTGCCAGCAGCTTCGGGCTGGGGACTGCAGATACGCAGTATTTT.